These 11 T cell receptor beta chains came from one sample sequenced in a study of T cell clonality in common variable immunodeficiency. Clones were sequenced by immunoSEQ multiplex PCR, and TCRdb holds only the in-frame ones, with some missing. Altogether roughly 58,000 clones were found in the sample, and no singletons occur. The sequenced material came from peripheral blood mononuclear cells. These receptor sequences come from a person aged 18 to 75 in good health.

On this clone itself: It differs at one base from a far larger clone, so likely a read error. Read coverage stops 3 residues before the CDR3 terminus; the germline J gene supplies the remainder. The chain uses TRBV6-2 or TRBV6-3 and TRBJ2-1; no definite D call. The V gene's germline CDR1 is MNHEY and CDR2 SVGEGT. The V gene lost 8 bases and the J gene lost 6 bases, with 8 bases spanning the gap. The CDR3 has 11 residues. CDR3 loop: CASPFFNEQFF. The sequenced CDR3 bases are TGTGCCAGCCCCTTCTTCAATGAG.

This clone was seen ten or more times. The read terminates 3 residues ahead of where the CDR3 ends, so the germline J gene completes it. The chain couples TRBV7-3 to TRBJ2-2; perhaps TRBD2 as D (5 bases). Germline V CDR1 and CDR2: SGHTA, FQGTGA. Trimming removed 5 bases at V and 4 bases at J, with 8 bases between. The CDR3 runs to 13 residues. The CDR3 reads CASSITSTGELFF. The DNA read from the CDR3 is TGTGCCAGCAGCATCACTAGCACCGGGGAG. Complete variable domain (other parts from reference TRBV7-3 and TRBJ2-2): GAGVSQTPSNKVTEKGKYVELRCDPISGHTALYWYRQSLGQGPEFLIYFQGTGAADDSGLPNDRFFAVRPEGSVSTLKIQRTERGDSAVYLCASSITSTGELFFGEGSRLTVL.

This clone has at least ten counts. Coverage ceases 3 residues before the CDR3 finishes, and the germline J gene fills in the end. The rearrangement uses TRBV12-3 or TRBV12-4 and TRBJ1-4; D possibly corresponds to TRBD1 (5 bases). The CDR3 loop spans 16 amino acids. V lost 5 bases and J 0 bases, leaving 13 bases between the germline ends. The CDR3 here is CASSQDTSATNEKLFF. The DNA read from the CDR3 is TGTGCCAGCAGTCAGGACACCTCTGCAACTAATGAAAAA.

In its sample, this clone was seen a few times. With the read ending 3 residues before the CDR3 end, the germline J gene is used to fill in that end. The chain combines TRBV7-2 with TRBJ1-2, with 7 nucleotides matching TRBD1. This CDR3 comprises 15 residues. Germline V lookup: CDR1 SGHTA, CDR2 FQGNSA. The part of the CDR3 DNA that was read is TGTGCCAGCAGGTTAACAGGGGTGGGGTCCTACGAC. Protein sequence: CASRLTGVGSYD. The full CDR3 reads CASRLTGVGSYDYTF.

This clone occurred a few times. The read is 3 residues too short to cover the CDR3 end, so that end is filled in from the germline J gene. The V and J genes are TRBV7-9 and TRBJ1-2; D gene ambiguous. The CDR3 covers 15 residues. Germline V CDR1 and CDR2: SEHNR, FQNEAQ (reference sequence). CDR3 sequence: CASSLFSTSGDTYTF. CDR3 DNA (partial): TGTGCCAGCAGCCTGTTCTCGACTAGCGGAGATACC.

This clone has a count of ten or more. The read gets to within 3 residues of the CDR3 end, and the germline J gene fills in the rest. The J gene is TRBJ2-2, the V gene TRBV19; 13 bases line up with TRBD2. Trimming took 8 bases from V and 6 from J; bases not matched to a gene: 15. Germline V lookup: CDR1 LNHDA, CDR2 SQIVND (reference sequence). The CDR3 is made up of 18 amino acids. The CDR3 DNA, read in part, is TGTGCCAGTCGCTCCGGGACTAGCGGGGTATGGTACGCCGGGGAG. Protein sequence: CASRSGTSGVWYAGE. From start to end, the CDR3 is CASRSGTSGVWYAGELFF.

This clone was seen at least ten times. The read terminates 3 residues before the CDR3 end, so the remaining end is supplied by the germline J gene. The V gene is TRBV19, the J gene TRBJ2-1, with 8 positions matching TRBD1. V was pared by 1 base and J by 7 bases, with 0 bases of the junction left unmatched. This CDR3 region has 13 residues. Looked up from germline, CDR1 is LNHDA and CDR2 is SQIVND (reference sequence). CDR3 amino acids: CASSIGTGNEQFF. The part of the CDR3 DNA that was read is TGTGCCAGTAGTATAGGGACAGGGAATGAG. Full variable domain (rest looked up from reference TRBV19 and TRBJ2-1): DGGITQSPKYLFRKEGQNVTLSCEQNLNHDAMYWYRQDPGQGLRLIYYSQIVNDFQKGDIAEGYSVSREKKESFPLTVTSAQKNPTAFYLCASSIGTGNEQFFGPGTRLTVL.

The sample holds many counts of this clone. The read gets to within 3 residues of the CDR3 end, and the germline J gene fills in the rest. The chain has TRBV20-1 and TRBJ2-2, with TRBD2 as a possible D gene (6 bases). Germline V gene data show CDR1 as DFQATT and CDR2 as SNEGSKA (reference sequence). V lost 3 bases and J 1 base, leaving 9 bases between the germline ends. CDR3 length: 14 amino acids. The covered CDR3 bases are TGCAGTGCTAGTACCGGGGGGAACACCGGGGAG. Translated, it gives CSASTGGNTGE. The whole CDR3 protein is CSASTGGNTGELFF.

At least ten counts were recorded for this clone. The read gets to within 3 residues of the CDR3 end, and the germline J gene fills in the rest. The chain couples TRBV20-1 to TRBJ2-3, with 10 bases identical to TRBD1. Germline V gene sequence: CDR1 DFQATT, CDR2 SNEGSKA (reference sequence). The CDR3 loop spans 13 amino acids. The J segment lost 6 bases and the V segment lost 6 bases, leaving 6 bases of the junction unmatched. The DNA read from the CDR3 is TGCAGTGCCCGGGACAGGGGCCGGGATACG. This sequence encodes CSARDRGRDT. The whole CDR3 is CSARDRGRDTQYF.

This clone was observed at least ten times. The CDR3 is cut off 3 residues early in the read; its end comes from the germline J gene. The chain links TRBV7-9 to TRBJ2-1, with TRBD1 identical over 10 bases. The trim removed 3 bases at V and 3 bases at J, leaving 2 bases unmatched. Germline assignment: CDR1 SEHNR and CDR2 FQNEAQ (reference sequence). The CDR3 spans 15 residues. Incomplete CDR3 DNA: TGTGCCAGCAGCTTCGGACAGGGGGGCTACAATGAG. This codes for CASSFGQGGYNE. The whole CDR3 is CASSFGQGGYNEQFF.

This clone has a count of ten or more. The DNA ends 3 residues before the CDR3 does, and the rest of the CDR3 is filled in from the germline J gene. The rearrangement links TRBV7-9 to TRBJ2-5, with TRBD1 matching over 8 bases. The CDR3 consists of 15 residues. V shed 5 bases, J shed 4 bases, and the junction held 9 bases outside the gene matches. The germline V gene encodes CDR1 SEHNR and CDR2 FQNEAQ (reference sequence). CDR3 DNA (partial): TGTGCCAGCAGCGGCTTCGGACAGGGCGGAGAGACC. It translates to CASSGFGQGGET. The CDR3 as a whole reads CASSGFGQGGETQYF.